A single T cell receptor beta chain is shown here with its context. The antigen is undetermined. Prepared TCR beta cDNA libraries contained unique molecular identifiers. TCRdb used MiXCR to reprocess the PCR reads, holding one entry per CDR3 protein. The profile shows hundreds of thousands of distinct CDR3 sequences, 59% of them singletons. The record originates from a study of post-analysis software for immune sequencing data. About the study: The patients showed relapsing-remitting, secondary progressive and progressive-relapsing multiple sclerosis courses.

Study-wide points: About 5 TRBV segments occurring more often in patients than controls included TRBV5-6, TRBV5-1 and TRBV20-1.

Trimming took off 4 bases at V and 8 bases at J, with 21 bases between the two ends. In germline, CDR1 is SGHRS, CDR2 YFSETQ. The CDR3 spans 15 residues. The chain links TRBV5-1 to TRBJ1-2; tentatively, D is TRBD1 (5 bases). The TCR sequence derives from a girl aged 2 to 10 with multiple sclerosis. Sequencing was done on a sample of blood. CDR3 sequence reads: CASSPGRVSGDGYTF. The CDR3 bases are TGCGCCAGCAGCCCCGGAAGGGTTAGTGGGGACGGCTACACCTTC. Full variable domain (remainder filled in from reference TRBV5-1 and TRBJ1-2): KAGVTQTPRYLIKTRGQQVTLSCSPISGHRSVSWYQQTPGQGLQFLFEYFSETQRNKGNFPGRFSGRQFSNSRSEMNVSTLELGDSALYLCASSPGRVSGDGYTFGSGTRLTVV.